This T cell receptor beta chain was recovered during a study of blood T cell repertoires in COVID-19. Turning to the study itself: Acute and convalescent COVID-19 specimens originated in the United States, Italy and Spain. Sources were T cells, B-cell-depleted T cells, or PBMCs; the material itself was cDNA or gDNA.

The CDR3 has 15 amino acids. The junction had 12 bases not matched to a gene; V was cut back by 8 bases and J by 4 bases. Germline loops: CDR1 SGHTA, CDR2 FQGTGA. This clone has just a few counts. Source study methods: The assay estimated nucleated cells by amplifying reference gene primers. Libraries were prepared by immunoSEQ multiplex PCR; TCRdb keeps only in-frame clonotypes and omits some of them. Clone size and the V and J calls come from that table; the DNA yielded D and trimming. Here the sample spans 25,000 to 30,000 clones, over 75% being singletons. Sequences were obtained from peripheral blood. This sequence originates from a man between 65 and 85 years old with active COVID-19. The chain combines TRBV7-3 with TRBJ2-3, with 7 nucleotides matching TRBD2. CDR3 nucleotides: TGTGCCAGCGGATCGCCCAGCGGGGATTCAGATACGCAGTATTTT. It yields the protein CASGSPSGDSDTQYF. The variable domain in full, completed from reference TRBV7-3 and TRBJ2-3, reads GAGVSQTPSNKVTEKGKYVELRCDPISGHTALYWYRQSLGQGPEFLIYFQGTGAADDSGLPNDRFFAVRPEGSVSTLKIQRTERGDSAVYLCASGSPSGDSDTQYFGPGTRLTVL.